Below, 26 T cell receptor beta chains from the same sample are listed, as sequenced in a study of OX40 agonist ivuxolimab in advanced cancers. Measured with immunoSEQ multiplex PCR; TCRdb has only the in-frame clones, and not every one. The table includes about 69,000 clones, 75% to 90% detected once. Sequences were derived from CD4+ or CD8+ T cells sorted from blood, sampled in a trial of the OX40 agonist ivuxolimab. The receptors were gathered from an adult with an advanced solid tumor such as melanoma, head and neck, liver or kidney cancer.

V usage is TRBV27 and J usage is TRBJ2-1; no clear D gene. The CDR3 covers 16 residues. CDR1 and CDR2 (germline): MNHEY, SMNVEV (reference sequence). Trimming stripped 3 bases from V and 0 bases from J, with 12 bases between. CDR3 protein: CASSFSLPSSYNEQFF. Written as DNA, the CDR3 is TGTGCCAGCAGTTTTAGCCTACCGAGCTCCTACAATGAGCAGTTCTTC.

The V gene is TRBV5-1, the J gene TRBJ1-2, with D tentatively TRBD1 (5 bases). Germline V CDR1 and CDR2: SGHRS, YFSETQ. The V gene lost 0 bases and the J gene lost 4 bases, with 16 bases spanning the gap. The CDR3 covers 16 residues. CDR3 residues: CASSLVAAWGSYGYTF. CDR3 in DNA: TGCGCCAGCAGCTTGGTGGCAGCCTGGGGGAGCTATGGCTACACCTTC.

A remark on this clone: Other DNA sequences in the sample encode the same CDR3. The rearrangement links TRBV28 to TRBJ2-7; 12 nucleotides match TRBD2. Germline V gives CDR1 MDHEN, CDR2 SYDVKM. CDR3 length: 15 amino acids. The trim removed 2 bases at V and 4 bases at J, leaving 3 bases unmatched. The chain's CDR3 is CASSLGTSGSYEQYF. In nucleotides, the CDR3 is TGTGCCAGCAGTTTAGGGACTAGCGGGTCTTACGAGCAGTACTTC.

V gene TRBV28 combines with J gene TRBJ2-7; TRBD2 aligns across 13 bases. Per the germline V gene, CDR1 is MDHEN and CDR2 is SYDVKM. J gave up 4 bases and V 4 bases, and 4 bases lay outside the gene matches. This CDR3 comprises 15 residues. CDR3 sequence reads: CASSSTSGRVYEQYF. The CDR3 DNA follows: TGTGCCAGCAGTTCTACTAGCGGGAGGGTATACGAGCAGTACTTC. Filled out from reference TRBV28 and TRBJ2-7, the complete variable domain reads DVKVTQSSRYLVKRTGEKVFLECVQDMDHENMFWYRQDPGLGLRLIYFSYDVKMKEKGDIPEGYSVSREKKERFSLILESASTNQTSMYLCASSSTSGRVYEQYFGPGTRLTVT.

The rearrangement uses TRBV11-2 and TRBJ2-1; D gene unclear. Germline V CDR1 and CDR2: SGHAT, FQNNGV. Deletions cut 5 bases from V and 6 bases from J, with 8 bases between. The CDR3 consists of 12 residues. CDR3 in DNA: TGTGCCAGCAGCGCAACGTCCAATGAGCAGTTCTTC. The encoded protein is CASSATSNEQFF. The full variable domain, its missing parts supplied by reference TRBV11-2 and TRBJ2-1, is EAGVAQSPRYKIIEKRQSVAFWCNPISGHATLYWYQQILGQGPKLLIQFQNNGVVDDSQLPKDRFSAERLKGVDSTLKIQPAKLEDSAVYLCASSATSNEQFFGPGTRLTVL.

The V call is TRBV5-1, the J call TRBJ2-1; D is possibly TRBD1 (7 bases). The V gene lost 0 bases and the J gene lost 5 bases, with 15 bases spanning the gap. Germline assignment: CDR1 SGHRS and CDR2 YFSETQ. The CDR3 runs 16 residues. The CDR3 spells CASSLGPQGEDNEQFF. CDR3 DNA: TGCGCCAGCAGCTTGGGCCCCCAGGGGGAGGACAATGAGCAGTTCTTC.

This sequence joins TRBV2 and TRBJ2-5, with TRBD1 matching 8 bases. V gave up 5 bases and J gave up 4 bases; unmatched junction bases: 9. Germline loops: CDR1 SNHLY, CDR2 FYNNEI. The CDR3 contains 15 residues. The CDR3: CASSRDRPSPETQYF. DNA for the CDR3: TGTGCCAGCAGTCGGGACAGGCCCTCACCAGAGACCCAGTACTTC. The complete variable domain, with remaining parts taken from reference TRBV2 and TRBJ2-5, reads EPEVTQTPSHQVTQMGQEVILRCVPISNHLYFYWYRQILGQKVEFLVSFYNNEISEKSEIFDDQFSVERPDGSNFTLKIRSTKLEDSAMYFCASSRDRPSPETQYFGPGTRLLVL.

The rearrangement joins TRBV12-5 to TRBJ2-2, with TRBD1 matching over 8 bases. The germline CDR1 and CDR2 sequences are LGHNT and FRNRAP. This CDR3 region has 15 residues. V trimming: 6 bases; J trimming: 2 bases; junction bases outside the gene matches: 5. For the CDR3, the DNA is TGTGCTAGTGGGACCGGACAGGGAAACACCGGGGAGCTGTTTTTT. It codes for CASGTGQGNTGELFF.

The chain joins TRBV28 to TRBJ1-1, with 7 bases that match TRBD1. J gave up 7 bases and V 3 bases, and 11 bases lay outside the gene matches. This CDR3 is 15 amino acids long. The germline gives CDR1 MDHEN, CDR2 SYDVKM. The CDR3 sequence is CASSFRRGQMIEAFF. CDR3 nucleotides: TGTGCCAGCAGTTTTCGGCGGGGACAGATGATTGAAGCTTTCTTT.

The rearrangement links TRBV19 to TRBJ2-4, with D tentatively TRBD2 (5 bases). The CDR3 runs to 14 residues. V was trimmed by 7 bases and J by 6 bases, leaving 16 bases between them. Germline V CDR1 and CDR2: LNHDA, SQIVND (reference sequence). The CDR3 DNA reads TGTGCCAGTACCTTAAACAGCGGCCCAAACATTCAGTACTTC. It encodes CASTLNSGPNIQYF.

The rearrangement uses TRBV28 and TRBJ2-2, with 10 bases fitting TRBD2. Per the germline V gene, CDR1 is MDHEN and CDR2 is SYDVKM. The CDR3 has 16 amino acids. Trimming cost V 1 base and J 4 bases; bases outside gene matches: 3. The CDR3 loop reads CASSLFTSGATGELFF. The CDR3, as DNA: TGTGCCAGCAGTTTATTTACTAGCGGGGCCACCGGGGAGCTGTTTTTT.

This chain links TRBV5-1 with TRBJ2-2, with D unresolved. The length of the CDR3 is 16 residues. Per germline, CDR1 SGHRS and CDR2 YFSETQ. V lost 4 bases, J lost 4 bases, and 17 bases lay in between. The CDR3 reads CASSPGTGVGTGELFF. The CDR3 region has the DNA TGCGCCAGCAGCCCTGGAACTGGGGTTGGCACCGGGGAGCTGTTTTTT.

V gene TRBV6-4 combines with J gene TRBJ2-5, with D tentatively TRBD2 (6 bases). The germline CDR1 and CDR2 sequences are MRHNA and SNTAGT. V lost 3 bases to trimming and J lost 1 base, with 6 bases between them. This CDR3 spans 13 amino acids. In nucleotides, the CDR3 is TGTGCCAGCAGTGAGCGGGGCCAAGAGACCCAGTACTTC. Residues: CASSERGQETQYF.

V is TRBV28 and J is TRBJ1-5, with D tentatively TRBD1 (6 bases). Germline V gives CDR1 MDHEN, CDR2 SYDVKM. The CDR3 totals 14 residues. V dropped 7 bases and J dropped 0 bases, with 10 bases sitting between them. The CDR3 reads CASMKGGSNQPQHF. The CDR3 DNA follows: TGTGCCAGCATGAAGGGGGGTAGCAATCAGCCCCAGCATTTT.

The chain links TRBV5-1 to TRBJ2-1; D gene uncertain. V lost 6 bases to trimming and J lost 4 bases, with 17 bases between them. Germline CDR1 SGHRS, CDR2 YFSETQ. CDR3 size: 15 residues. CDR3 nucleotide sequence: TGCGCCAGCACCGTTGCTCGGGCGGATTACAATGAGCAGTTCTTC. It translates to CASTVARADYNEQFF.

The chain has TRBV6-5 and TRBJ2-5; D is ambiguous. CDR3 size: 13 residues. V dropped 8 bases and J dropped 6 bases, with 16 bases sitting between them. Germline-derived CDR1 and CDR2 are MNHEY and SVGAGI. CDR3 DNA: TGTGCCAGCCTGGACCGGCAGCACAAGACCCAGTACTTC. This codes for CASLDRQHKTQYF.

The chain links TRBV4-1 to TRBJ1-2, with D perhaps matching TRBD1 (5 bases). V lost 1 base to trimming and J lost 6 bases, with 12 bases between them. CDR3 size: 14 residues. The germline V gene encodes CDR1 MGHRA and CDR2 YSYEKL. Here the CDR3 DNA reads TGCGCCAGCAGCCAAGCCCGGGGCGCAGATGGCTACACCTTC. This encodes CASSQARGADGYTF.

The DNA for the CDR3 is TGTGCCATCAGTGAGTCTTCCGGAAACTCTGGGGCCAACGTCCTGACTTTC. Protein: CAISESSGNSGANVLTF. The rearrangement joins TRBV10-3 to TRBJ2-6; D gene uncertain. Germline values: CDR1 ENHRY, CDR2 SYGVKD. Trimming took 0 bases from V and 0 from J, leaving 9 bases between them. There are 17 residues in the CDR3.

The chain recombines TRBV6-5 with TRBJ2-7; TRBD1 or TRBD2 may be the D gene (6 bases each). Germline lookup yields CDR1 MNHEY and CDR2 SVGAGI. V was pared by 2 bases and J by 3 bases, with 11 bases between. This CDR3 contains 14 residues. The CDR3 reads CASSYGGLDYEQYF. For the CDR3, the DNA is TGTGCCAGCAGTTACGGGGGGCTGGACTACGAGCAGTACTTC.

CDR3: CASTSLSGGAGEQYF. In DNA, the CDR3 is TGTGCCAGCACCAGCCTCTCGGGGGGCGCGGGGGAGCAGTACTTC. The chain recombines TRBV7-9 with TRBJ2-7; D is possibly TRBD2 (7 bases). The CDR3 extends over 15 amino acids. Germline CDR1 is SEHNR and CDR2 is FQNEAQ (reference sequence). V was cut by 7 bases and J by 7 bases, with 23 bases left in between.

This rearrangement joins TRBV12-5 to TRBJ2-5; 7 bases are shared with TRBD2. Germline CDR1 reads LGHNT; CDR2 reads FRNRAP. The length of the CDR3 is 14 residues. Trimming cost V 1 base and J 5 bases; bases outside gene matches: 4. This CDR3 reads CASGLGGGSETQYF. CDR3 sequence (DNA): TGTGCTAGTGGTTTGGGGGGCGGGAGCGAGACCCAGTACTTC.

CDR3 amino acids: CASSLVRFGANVLTF. CDR3 in DNA: TGTGCCAGCAGCTTAGTTCGGTTTGGGGCCAACGTCCTGACTTTC. The chain carries TRBV7-2 and TRBJ2-6; no reliable D call. Trimming pared 1 base from V and 3 bases from J, leaving 7 bases between. The CDR3 has 15 amino acids. CDR1 and CDR2 (germline): SGHTA, FQGNSA. Based on the CDR3 plus reference TRBV7-2 and TRBJ2-6, the full variable domain is GAGVSQSPSNKVTEKGKDVELRCDPISGHTALYWYRQSLGQGLEFLIYFQGNSAPDKSGLPSDRFSAERTGGSVSTLTIQRTQQEDSAVYLCASSLVRFGANVLTFGAGSRLTVL.

V and J are TRBV30 and TRBJ2-1; maybe TRBD1 (6 bases). This CDR3 spans 13 amino acids. Deletions cut 0 bases from V and 10 bases from J, with 13 bases between. Looked up from germline, CDR1 is GTSNPN and CDR2 is SVGIG (reference sequence). CDR3 in amino acids: CAWSVTGGAEQFF. The CDR3 DNA sequence: TGTGCCTGGAGTGTGACAGGTGGGGCAGAGCAGTTCTTC.

The gene calls are TRBV2 and TRBJ2-1; D is possibly TRBD1 (5 bases). The germline CDR1 and CDR2 sequences are SNHLY and FYNNEI. V lost 6 bases and J lost 8, with 11 bases in between. This CDR3 comprises 12 residues. The CDR3: CASSDSFDEQFF. DNA of the CDR3: TGTGCCAGCAGCGACAGTTTCGATGAGCAGTTCTTC.

This clone has only one observation. The chain carries TRBV19 and TRBJ1-1, with D tentatively TRBD1 (5 bases). Trimming shortened V by 7 bases and J by 1 base, and 10 bases separated the two germline ends. CDR3 length equals 13 residues. The V gene's germline CDR1 is LNHDA and CDR2 SQIVND (reference sequence). The CDR3 region is CASTFDRNTEAFF. CDR3 coding DNA: TGTGCCAGTACTTTCGACAGGAACACTGAAGCTTTCTTT. Filled out from reference TRBV19 and TRBJ1-1, the complete variable domain reads DGGITQSPKYLFRKEGQNVTLSCEQNLNHDAMYWYRQDPGQGLRLIYYSQIVNDFQKGDIAEGYSVSREKKESFPLTVTSAQKNPTAFYLCASTFDRNTEAFFGQGTRLTVV.

In regard to this clone: This same CDR3 is encoded by further DNA sequences in the sample. The chain combines TRBV6-1 with TRBJ2-7, with a possible D match to TRBD1 (6 bases). The germline gives CDR1 MNHNS, CDR2 SASEGT. The CDR3 covers 13 residues. V lost 6 bases, J lost 3 bases, and 12 bases lay in between. As DNA, the CDR3 is TGTGCCAGCAGCCAGGGGCTGGTCTACGAGCAGTACTTC. Its translation is CASSQGLVYEQYF.